A single sample gave rise to the 27 T cell receptor beta chains below, sequenced in a study of blood T cell repertoires in COVID-19. Profiled with immunoSEQ multiplex PCR; TCRdb holds only in-frame clones, not every one. The data contain 160,000 or so clones, around 81% of them seen just once; the ten biggest clones take up 11%. The sample comprised peripheral blood. These receptors came from a man between 60 and 75 years old with active or convalescent COVID-19.

The J gene is TRBJ2-7, the V gene TRBV18, with a weak D call TRBD1 (6 bases). Deletions cut 1 base from V and 0 bases from J, with 13 bases between. The germline V gene has CDR1 KGHSH and CDR2 LQKENI. The CDR3 is 16 amino acids. This chain's CDR3 is CASSPLRAGDSYEQYF. CDR3 DNA: TGTGCCAGCTCACCACTAAGGGCAGGGGACTCCTACGAGCAGTACTTC. The entire variable domain, with the rest obtained from reference TRBV18 and TRBJ2-7, is as follows: NAGVMQNPRHLVRRRGQEARLRCSPMKGHSHVYWYRQLPEEGLKFMVYLQKENIIDESGMPKERFSAEFPKEGPSILRIQQVVRGDSAAYFCASSPLRAGDSYEQYFGPGTRLTVT.

The chain combines TRBV5-1 with TRBJ2-7; 8 bases align to TRBD1. CDR3 length equals 14 residues. Germline V gives CDR1 SGHRS, CDR2 YFSETQ. Trimming removed 4 bases from V and 1 base from J; junction bases left unmatched: 4. The CDR3 is CASSTRQGSYEQYF. The CDR3 nucleotides are TGCGCCAGCAGCACCCGACAGGGGTCCTACGAGCAGTACTTC. Combining the CDR3 with reference TRBV5-1 and TRBJ2-7 gives the whole variable domain KAGVTQTPRYLIKTRGQQVTLSCSPISGHRSVSWYQQTPGQGLQFLFEYFSETQRNKGNFPGRFSGRQFSNSRSEMNVSTLELGDSALYLCASSTRQGSYEQYFGPGTRLTVT.

The chain uses TRBV27 and TRBJ2-1; 12 nucleotides line up with TRBD1. The CDR3 spans 18 residues. Germline assignment: CDR1 MNHEY and CDR2 SMNVEV (reference sequence). V shed 6 bases and J 8 bases; nucleotides not matched to a gene: 17. The CDR3 DNA reads TGTGCCAGCAGCTATCACCGGGACAGGGGGCCAGGTTCCCATGAGCAGTTCTTC. Protein product: CASSYHRDRGPGSHEQFF.

The rearrangement links TRBV21-1 to TRBJ1-1. TRBV21-1 is a known pseudogene. The CDR3 extends over 15 amino acids. In DNA, the CDR3 is TGTGCCAGCAGCAAAAGCGCGGGGAAGGGAACTGAAGCTTTCTTT. Translated, it gives CASSKSAGKGTEAFF.

V is TRBV2 and J is TRBJ1-1; D perhaps matches TRBD1 (6 bases). Germline values: CDR1 SNHLY, CDR2 FYNNEI. This CDR3 is built from 15 residues. V shed 0 bases and J shed 1 base, with 9 bases lying between them. The CDR3, as DNA: TGTGCCAGCAGTGAAGCGCGGGGGGCGAACACTGAAGCTTTCTTT. This encodes CASSEARGANTEAFF.

The sample holds one count of this clone. The chain carries TRBV6-2 or TRBV6-3 and TRBJ2-1; D remains unclear. V was clipped by 5 bases and J by 2 bases, with 13 bases between them. This CDR3 has 15 amino acids. Germline CDR1 MNHEY, CDR2 SVGEGT. The CDR3 region has the DNA TGTGCCAGCAGTGCCAGAGGTGCTCCCTACAATGAGCAGTTCTTC. This codes for CASSARGAPYNEQFF.

The rearrangement links TRBV11-1 to TRBJ2-1; 7 bases are a match to TRBD2. Trimming took 5 bases from V and 8 from J; bases not matched to a gene: 12. Germline CDR1 and CDR2: SGHAT and FQDESV (reference sequence). This CDR3 is 15 amino acids long. The CDR3 DNA is TGTGCCAGCAGCACCCGGGGAAGCGGGGTCGATGAGCAGTTCTTC. This sequence encodes CASSTRGSGVDEQFF.

The table lists this clone with a count of one. V and J are TRBV5-8 and TRBJ2-5, with D tentatively TRBD1 (6 bases). Per the germline V gene, CDR1 is SGHTS and CDR2 is YDEGEE. The CDR3 sequence is 17 residues long. Trimming shortened V by 4 bases and J by 0 bases, and 19 bases separated the two germline ends. This CDR3 is CASSGGQRAAYQETQYF. CDR3 bases: TGTGCCAGCAGCGGCGGACAGCGAGCAGCCTACCAAGAGACCCAGTACTTC.

The V and J genes are TRBV7-9 and TRBJ2-7; 9 bases align to TRBD2. This CDR3 has 16 amino acids. V shed 5 bases and J 3 bases; nucleotides not matched to a gene: 11. The V gene's germline CDR1 is SEHNR and CDR2 FQNEAQ (reference sequence). This CDR3 reads CASSRASSGVNYEQYF. CDR3 DNA: TGTGCCAGCAGCCGGGCGTCTAGCGGGGTAAACTACGAGCAGTACTTC.

A few counts support this clone. The chain couples TRBV5-4 to TRBJ2-1, with a tentative D call TRBD2 (5 bases). This CDR3 contains 15 residues. Per the germline V gene, CDR1 is SGHNT and CDR2 is YYREEE (reference sequence). V dropped 2 bases and J dropped 0 bases, with 9 bases sitting between them. CDR3 sequence reads: CASSLTSRSYNEQFF. The CDR3, as DNA: TGTGCCAGCAGCTTAACTAGTCGCTCCTACAATGAGCAGTTCTTC.

Points on this clone: The junction departs from the called germline gene at one end, perhaps through a read error. The rearrangement links TRBV4-1 to TRBJ2-5; D is unresolved. CDR3 length: 13 amino acids. CDR1 is MGHRA and CDR2 is YSYEKL in the germline V gene. CDR3 nucleotides: TGCGCCAGCCGCCAGACAAGTCAAGAGACCCAGTACTTC. Residues: CASRQTSQETQYF.

The CDR3, as DNA: TGTGCCAGCAGTGACGCGAGCGGGGGGTCAGGGGGATATGGCTACACCTTC. Its protein is CASSDASGGSGGYGYTF. The chain uses TRBV6-1 and TRBJ1-2; 7 bases line up with TRBD1. V trimming: 3 bases; J trimming: 5 bases; junction bases outside the gene matches: 15. The CDR3 consists of 17 residues. Germline CDR1 is MNHNS and CDR2 is SASEGT.

This chain uses TRBV19 with TRBJ2-2, with TRBD1 matching over 9 bases. Looked up from germline, CDR1 is LNHDA and CDR2 is SQIVND (reference sequence). After removal of 4 bases from V and 6 bases from J, the junction contained 3 bases not matched to a gene. The CDR3 length is 14 residues. For the CDR3, the DNA is TGTGCCAGTAGTACCCGGACAGGGGCCGGGGAGCTGTTTTTT. Translating it yields CASSTRTGAGELFF.

J is TRBJ2-7 and V is TRBV7-9; 9 nucleotides match TRBD1. The CDR3 extends over 16 amino acids. CDR1 and CDR2 from the germline V gene are SEHNR and FQNEAQ (reference sequence). The V segment lost 5 bases and the J segment 1 base; nucleotides outside the gene matches: 9. The DNA for the CDR3 is TGTGCCAGCAGCACATGGGGACAGGGCTCATCCTACGAGCAGTACTTC. Translation gives CASSTWGQGSSYEQYF.

CDR3 residues: CASSNELAGPYNEQFF. In DNA, the CDR3 is TGTGCCAGCAGCAATGAGCTAGCGGGGCCATACAATGAGCAGTTCTTC. The chain combines TRBV7-2 with TRBJ2-1, with TRBD2 matching 9 bases. Germline V lookup: CDR1 SGHTA, CDR2 FQGNSA. The CDR3 sequence is 16 residues long. The ends lost 5 bases at V and 4 bases at J; junction bases unmatched: 9. Combining the CDR3 with reference TRBV7-2 and TRBJ2-1 gives the whole variable domain GAGVSQSPSNKVTEKGKDVELRCDPISGHTALYWYRQSLGQGLEFLIYFQGNSAPDKSGLPSDRFSAERTGGSVSTLTIQRTQQEDSAVYLCASSNELAGPYNEQFFGPGTRLTVL.

A single count supports this clone. The chain combines TRBV7-9 with TRBJ1-2, with TRBD1 identical over 10 bases. With V trimmed by 4 bases and J by 3 bases, 8 bases remained unmatched. Germline loops: CDR1 SEHNR, CDR2 FQNEAQ (reference sequence). This CDR3 comprises 16 residues. This CDR3 reads CASSSPTGGNDYGYTF. The CDR3 region has the DNA TGTGCCAGCAGCTCGCCGACAGGGGGCAACGACTATGGCTACACCTTC. Supplemented by reference TRBV7-9 and TRBJ1-2, the full variable domain reads DTGVSQNPRHKITKRGQNVTFRCDPISEHNRLYWYRQTLGQGPEFLTYFQNEAQLEKSRLLSDRFSAERPKGSFSTLEIQRTEQGDSAMYLCASSSPTGGNDYGYTFGSGTRLTVV.

This chain joins TRBV4-1 and TRBJ2-7; 9 bases are a match to TRBD1. The CDR3 is 15 residues long. Trimming at V came to 4 bases and at J to 3 bases, leaving 7 bases not matched to a gene. Per the germline V gene, CDR1 is MGHRA and CDR2 is YSYEKL. The CDR3 reads CASSLGQGTIYEQYF. The DNA of the CDR3 is TGCGCCAGCAGCCTAGGACAGGGGACTATCTACGAGCAGTACTTC.

The chain combines TRBV2 with TRBJ2-7, with D perhaps matching TRBD2 (6 bases). CDR1 is SNHLY and CDR2 is FYNNEI in the germline V gene. The V and J ends lost 10 bases and 0 bases respectively, with 10 bases between them. The CDR3 has 12 residues. The CDR3 protein is CATTRVSYEQYF. CDR3 nucleotide sequence: TGTGCCACGACTAGGGTCTCCTACGAGCAGTACTTC.

The rearrangement links TRBV6-5 to TRBJ2-1; the D gene is possibly TRBD2 (6 bases). The CDR3 runs to 12 residues. CDR1 and CDR2 from the germline V gene are MNHEY and SVGAGI. The germline V and J ends were trimmed by 7 bases and 7 bases, with 11 bases remaining between them. CDR3 in DNA: TGTGCCAGCAAATGGCGGGGTAATGAGCAGTTCTTC. Its protein product is CASKWRGNEQFF.

This clone has more than one count but fewer than ten. The rearrangement joins TRBV5-4 to TRBJ1-2; 8 positions match TRBD1. There are 14 residues in the CDR3. J lost 7 bases, V lost 4 bases, and 9 bases had no gene match. Germline assignment: CDR1 SGHNT and CDR2 YYREEE (reference sequence). The CDR3 coding sequence is TGTGCCAGCAGCCCCGGACAGGGCACGCGTGGCTACACCTTC. Its translation is CASSPGQGTRGYTF.

This clone was counted a single time. J is TRBJ2-1 and V is TRBV9; 12 positions match TRBD2. The ends lost 3 bases at V and 4 bases at J; junction bases unmatched: 5. The CDR3 covers 16 residues. The V gene's germline CDR1 is SGDLS and CDR2 YYNGEE. CDR3 region: CASSALAGGTYNEQFF. The CDR3, as DNA: TGTGCCAGCAGCGCTCTAGCGGGGGGGACGTACAATGAGCAGTTCTTC.

V gene TRBV5-1 combines with J gene TRBJ1-6, with a weak D call TRBD1 (6 bases). The CDR3 is made up of 14 amino acids. Germline-derived CDR1 and CDR2 are SGHRS and YFSETQ. V gave up 5 bases and J gave up 7 bases, with 13 bases separating them. The CDR3 loop is CASSSGTSNSPLHF. In nucleotides, the CDR3 is TGCGCCAGCAGTTCCGGGACATCCAATTCACCCCTCCACTTT.

As for this clone: This CDR3 is also generated by other DNA sequences in the sample. The V gene is TRBV9, the J gene TRBJ1-2; D is unclear. V dropped 0 bases and J dropped 2 bases, with 5 bases sitting between them. This CDR3 contains 13 residues. Germline-derived CDR1 and CDR2 are SGDLS and YYNGEE. CDR3 sequence: CASSVDSNYGYTF. The CDR3 DNA reads as TGTGCCAGCAGCGTAGACAGCAACTATGGCTACACCTTC. Looking up the rest from reference TRBV9 and TRBJ1-2 gives the full variable domain: DSGVTQTPKHLITATGQRVTLRCSPRSGDLSVYWYQQSLDQGLQFLIQYYNGEERAKGNILERFSAQQFPDLHSELNLSSLELGDSALYFCASSVDSNYGYTFGSGTRLTVV.

The chain recombines TRBV7-3 with TRBJ2-4; 13 bases align to TRBD2. The CDR3 is 15 residues long. Germline V gives CDR1 SGHTA, CDR2 FQGTGA. The ends lost 4 bases at V and 8 bases at J; junction bases unmatched: 5. CDR3 in amino acids: CASSSGLAGEHIQYF. In nucleotides, the CDR3 is TGTGCCAGCAGCTCCGGACTAGCGGGGGAACACATTCAGTACTTC. The entire variable domain, with the rest obtained from reference TRBV7-3 and TRBJ2-4, is as follows: GAGVSQTPSNKVTEKGKYVELRCDPISGHTALYWYRQSLGQGPEFLIYFQGTGAADDSGLPNDRFFAVRPEGSVSTLKIQRTERGDSAVYLCASSSGLAGEHIQYFGAGTRLSVL.

The genes are TRBV11-2 and TRBJ1-2, with 8 bases that match TRBD1. Germline CDR1 and CDR2: SGHAT and FQNNGV. V shed 5 bases, J shed 3 bases, and the junction held 8 bases outside the gene matches. This CDR3 comprises 15 residues. The DNA of the CDR3 is TGTGCCAGCAGCCAAGACAGGGGCCTACACTATGGCTACACCTTC. Its translation is CASSQDRGLHYGYTF.

V usage is TRBV19 and J usage is TRBJ2-7; TRBD2 matches 7 bases. The CDR3 consists of 15 residues. Germline values: CDR1 LNHDA, CDR2 SQIVND (reference sequence). After removal of 2 bases from V and 4 bases from J, the junction contained 8 bases not matched to a gene. This CDR3 reads CASSISLAASYEQYF. CDR3 coding DNA: TGTGCCAGTAGTATATCCCTAGCGGCGAGTTACGAGCAGTACTTC. Full variable domain (remainder filled in from reference TRBV19 and TRBJ2-7): DGGITQSPKYLFRKEGQNVTLSCEQNLNHDAMYWYRQDPGQGLRLIYYSQIVNDFQKGDIAEGYSVSREKKESFPLTVTSAQKNPTAFYLCASSISLAASYEQYFGPGTRLTVT.

J is TRBJ1-1 and V is TRBV2, with 9 bases aligning to TRBD1. The length of the CDR3 is 14 residues. Germline CDR1 reads SNHLY; CDR2 reads FYNNEI. The J segment lost 6 bases and the V segment lost 7 bases, leaving 9 bases of the junction unmatched. Here the CDR3 DNA reads TGTGCCAGCACCACAACAGGGGGCTTCGCTGAAGCTTTCTTT. Protein: CASTTTGGFAEAFF.